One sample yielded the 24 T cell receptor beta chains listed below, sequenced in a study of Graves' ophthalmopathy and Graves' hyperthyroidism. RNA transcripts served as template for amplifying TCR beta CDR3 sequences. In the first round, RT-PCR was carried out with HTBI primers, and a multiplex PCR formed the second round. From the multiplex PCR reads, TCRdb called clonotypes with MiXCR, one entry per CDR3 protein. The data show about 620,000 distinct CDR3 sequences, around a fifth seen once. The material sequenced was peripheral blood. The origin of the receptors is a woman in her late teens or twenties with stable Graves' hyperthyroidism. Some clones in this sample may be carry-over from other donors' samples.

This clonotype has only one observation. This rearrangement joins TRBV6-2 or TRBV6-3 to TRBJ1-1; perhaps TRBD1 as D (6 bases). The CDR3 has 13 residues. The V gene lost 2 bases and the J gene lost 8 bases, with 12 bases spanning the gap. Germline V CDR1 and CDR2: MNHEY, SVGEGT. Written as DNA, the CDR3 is TGTGCCAGCAGTTACGCCCCAGGGGTAGAAGCTTTCTTT. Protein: CASSYAPGVEAFF.

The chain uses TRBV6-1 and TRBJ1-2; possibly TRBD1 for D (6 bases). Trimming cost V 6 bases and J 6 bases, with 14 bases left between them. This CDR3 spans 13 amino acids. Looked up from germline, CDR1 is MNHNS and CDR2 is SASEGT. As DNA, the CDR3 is TGTGCCAGCAGGAACAGGGTTATCGATGGCTACACCTTC. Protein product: CASRNRVIDGYTF.

CDR3 protein: CASSQARGREGYGYTF. The CDR3, as DNA: TGTGCCAGCAGCCAGGCCCGGGGGAGGGAAGGCTATGGCTACACCTTC. J is TRBJ1-2 and V is TRBV14, with D possibly being TRBD1 (5 bases). Germline V gene lookup returns CDR1 SGHDN and CDR2 FVKESK. Trimming pared 3 bases from V and 4 bases from J, leaving 18 bases between. CDR3 length: 16 residues.

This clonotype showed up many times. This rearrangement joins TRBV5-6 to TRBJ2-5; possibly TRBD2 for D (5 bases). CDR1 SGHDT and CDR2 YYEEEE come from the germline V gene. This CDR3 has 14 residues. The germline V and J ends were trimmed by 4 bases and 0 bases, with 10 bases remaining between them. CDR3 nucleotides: TGTGCCAGCAGCCCGGACTTCGACCAAGAGACCCAGTACTTC. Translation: CASSPDFDQETQYF.

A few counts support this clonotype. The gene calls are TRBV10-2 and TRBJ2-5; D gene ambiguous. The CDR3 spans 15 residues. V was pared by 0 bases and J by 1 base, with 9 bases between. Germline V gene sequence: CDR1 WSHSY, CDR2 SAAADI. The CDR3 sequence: CASSESKRLQETQYF. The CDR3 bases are TGCGCCAGCAGTGAGTCGAAACGGCTCCAAGAGACCCAGTACTTC.

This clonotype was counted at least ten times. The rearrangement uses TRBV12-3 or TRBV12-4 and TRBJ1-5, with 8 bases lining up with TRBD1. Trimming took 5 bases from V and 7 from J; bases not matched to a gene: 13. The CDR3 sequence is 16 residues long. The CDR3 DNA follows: TGTGCCAGCAGTCCCCTCGACCAGGGGGCTGGGCAGCCCCAGCATTTT. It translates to CASSPLDQGAGQPQHF.

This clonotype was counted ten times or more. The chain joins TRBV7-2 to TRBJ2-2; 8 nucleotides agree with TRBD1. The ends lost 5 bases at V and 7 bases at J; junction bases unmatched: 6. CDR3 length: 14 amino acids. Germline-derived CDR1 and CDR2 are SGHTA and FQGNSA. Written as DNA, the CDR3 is TGTGCCAGCAGCCTTGACAGGGGTGTCGGGGAGCTGTTTTTT. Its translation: CASSLDRGVGELFF.

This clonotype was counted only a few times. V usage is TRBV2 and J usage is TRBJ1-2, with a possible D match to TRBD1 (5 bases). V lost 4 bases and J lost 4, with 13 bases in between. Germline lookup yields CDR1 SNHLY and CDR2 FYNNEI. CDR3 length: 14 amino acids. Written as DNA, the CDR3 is TGTGCCAGCAGTGGGTGGGACTCACTCTATGGCTACACCTTC. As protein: CASSGWDSLYGYTF.

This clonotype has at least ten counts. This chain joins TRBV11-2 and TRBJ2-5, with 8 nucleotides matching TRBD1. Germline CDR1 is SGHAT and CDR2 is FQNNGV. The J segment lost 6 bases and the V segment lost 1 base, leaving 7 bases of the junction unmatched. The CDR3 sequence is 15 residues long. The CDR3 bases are TGTGCCAGCAGCTTAGTGGCAGGGGGCTGGCAGACCCAGTACTTC. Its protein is CASSLVAGGWQTQYF.

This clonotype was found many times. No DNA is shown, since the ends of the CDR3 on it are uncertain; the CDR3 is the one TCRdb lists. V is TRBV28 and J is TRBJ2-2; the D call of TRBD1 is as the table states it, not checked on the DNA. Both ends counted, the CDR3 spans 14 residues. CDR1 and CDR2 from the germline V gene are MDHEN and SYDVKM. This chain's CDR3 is CASSILVGQRELFF.

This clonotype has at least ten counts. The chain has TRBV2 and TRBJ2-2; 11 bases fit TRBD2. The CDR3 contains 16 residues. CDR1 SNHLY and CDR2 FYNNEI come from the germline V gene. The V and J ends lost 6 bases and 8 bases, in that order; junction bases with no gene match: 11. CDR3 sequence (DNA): TGTGCCAGCAGAAAACTAGCGGGAGTCGGCTTAGGGGAGCTGTTTTTT. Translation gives CASRKLAGVGLGELFF.

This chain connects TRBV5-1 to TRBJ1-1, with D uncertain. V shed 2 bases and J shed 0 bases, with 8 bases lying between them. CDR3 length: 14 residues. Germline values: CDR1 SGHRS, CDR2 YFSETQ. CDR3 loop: CASSFTRLNTEAFF. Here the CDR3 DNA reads TGCGCCAGCAGCTTTACGCGTTTGAACACTGAAGCTTTCTTT. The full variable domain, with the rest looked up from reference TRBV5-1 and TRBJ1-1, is KAGVTQTPRYLIKTRGQQVTLSCSPISGHRSVSWYQQTPGQGLQFLFEYFSETQRNKGNFPGRFSGRQFSNSRSEMNVSTLELGDSALYLCASSFTRLNTEAFFGQGTRLTVV.

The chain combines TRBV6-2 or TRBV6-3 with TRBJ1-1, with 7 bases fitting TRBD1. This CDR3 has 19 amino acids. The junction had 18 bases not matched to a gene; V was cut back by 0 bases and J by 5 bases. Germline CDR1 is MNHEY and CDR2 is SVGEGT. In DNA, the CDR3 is TGTGCCAGCAGTTACTCGAGATGGGTCTCGACAGGGTTGTTAACTGAAGCTTTCTTT. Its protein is CASSYSRWVSTGLLTEAFF.

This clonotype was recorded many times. CDR3 bases: TGTGCCAGCAGCTTTGGGACTTCCGCCTACGAGCAGTACTTC. Its translation is CASSFGTSAYEQYF. The chain couples TRBV7-2 to TRBJ2-7; D might be TRBD2 (6 bases). This CDR3 contains 14 residues. Germline CDR1 SGHTA, CDR2 FQGNSA. V lost 3 bases, J lost 2 bases, and 11 bases lay in between.

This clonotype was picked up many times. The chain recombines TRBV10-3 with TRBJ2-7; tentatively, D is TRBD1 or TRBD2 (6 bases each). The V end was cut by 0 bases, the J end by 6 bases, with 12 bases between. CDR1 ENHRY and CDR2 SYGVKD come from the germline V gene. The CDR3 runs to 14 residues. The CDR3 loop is CAISESEGGGEQYF. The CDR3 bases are TGTGCCATCAGTGAGTCAGAGGGGGGCGGCGAGCAGTACTTC.

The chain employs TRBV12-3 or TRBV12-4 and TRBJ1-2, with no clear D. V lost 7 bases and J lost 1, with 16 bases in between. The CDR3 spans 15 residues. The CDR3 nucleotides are TGTGCCAGCACCCACTCTGGCAAATTTAACTATGGCTACACCTTC. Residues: CASTHSGKFNYGYTF.

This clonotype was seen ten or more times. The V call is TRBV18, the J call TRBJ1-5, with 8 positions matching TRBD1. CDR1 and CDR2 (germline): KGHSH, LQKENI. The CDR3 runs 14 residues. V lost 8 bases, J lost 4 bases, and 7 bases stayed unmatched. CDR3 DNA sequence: TGTGCCAGCAGCCCTGACAGGGGAAATCAGCCCCAGCATTTT. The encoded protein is CASSPDRGNQPQHF.

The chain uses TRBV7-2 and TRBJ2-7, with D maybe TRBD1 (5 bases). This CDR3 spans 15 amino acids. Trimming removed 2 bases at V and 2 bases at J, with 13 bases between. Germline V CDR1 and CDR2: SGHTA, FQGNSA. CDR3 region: CASSLRGSRPYEQYF. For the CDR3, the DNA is TGTGCCAGCAGCTTAAGGGGCTCGAGACCCTACGAGCAGTACTTC.

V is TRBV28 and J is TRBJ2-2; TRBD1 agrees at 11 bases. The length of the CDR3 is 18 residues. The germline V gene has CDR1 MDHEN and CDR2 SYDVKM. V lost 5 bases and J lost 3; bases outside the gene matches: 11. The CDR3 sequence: CASSPLRDRGIYTGELFF. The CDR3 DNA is TGTGCCAGCAGTCCACTTAGGGACAGGGGGATTTACACCGGGGAGCTGTTTTTT.

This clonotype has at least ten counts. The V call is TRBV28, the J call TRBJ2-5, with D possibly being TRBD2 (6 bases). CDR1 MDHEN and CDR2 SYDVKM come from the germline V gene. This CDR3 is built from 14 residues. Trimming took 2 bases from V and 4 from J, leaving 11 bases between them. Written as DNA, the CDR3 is TGTGCCAGCAGTTTACCTTGGGGAGGAGAGACCCAGTACTTC. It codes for CASSLPWGGETQYF.

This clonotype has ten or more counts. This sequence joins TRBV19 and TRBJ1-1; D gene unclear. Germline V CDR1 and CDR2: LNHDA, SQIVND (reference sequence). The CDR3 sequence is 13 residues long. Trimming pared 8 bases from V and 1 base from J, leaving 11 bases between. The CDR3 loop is CASSNEGNTEAFF. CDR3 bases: TGTGCCAGTTCCAACGAGGGGAACACTGAAGCTTTCTTT.

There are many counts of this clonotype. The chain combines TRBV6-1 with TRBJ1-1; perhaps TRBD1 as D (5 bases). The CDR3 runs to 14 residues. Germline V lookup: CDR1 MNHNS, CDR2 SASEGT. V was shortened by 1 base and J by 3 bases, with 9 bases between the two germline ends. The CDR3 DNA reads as TGTGCCAGCAGTGAAGGAGGGGCGCACACTGAAGCTTTCTTT. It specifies CASSEGGAHTEAFF.

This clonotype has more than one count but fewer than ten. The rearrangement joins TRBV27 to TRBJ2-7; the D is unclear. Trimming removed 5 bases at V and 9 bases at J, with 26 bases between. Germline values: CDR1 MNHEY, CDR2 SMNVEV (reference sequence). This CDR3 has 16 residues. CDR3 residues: CASSLNHGPPQWGQYF. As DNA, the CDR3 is TGTGCCAGCAGTCTCAACCACGGGCCCCCCCAATGGGGGCAGTACTTC.

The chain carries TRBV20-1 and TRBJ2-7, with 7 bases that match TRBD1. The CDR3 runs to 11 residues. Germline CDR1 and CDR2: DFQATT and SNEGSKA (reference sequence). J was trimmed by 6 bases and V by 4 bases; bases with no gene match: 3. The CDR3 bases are TGCAGTGCTACAACAGGGGTCGAGCAGTACTTC. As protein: CSATTGVEQYF.